Presented here are 27 T cell receptor beta chains from one specimen sequenced in a study of T-cell memory formation after mild COVID-19. TCRdb processed the 5' RACE reads anew with MiXCR; each CDR3 protein has one entry. The sample includes about 260,000 distinct CDR3 sequences, approximately 7.6% of them seen just once. The sequenced material came from PBMCs or a T cell subset sorted from them (not recorded which). These receptors all come from a young man who had mild COVID-19 (a few samples of this study predate the infection). Cell type and time point are not known.

This clonotype came up a few times. The chain employs TRBV11-1 and TRBJ2-7, with 10 positions matching TRBD1. The length of the CDR3 is 16 residues. CDR1 is SGHAT, CDR2 FQDESV, per germline (reference sequence). V shed 5 bases and J 5 bases; nucleotides not matched to a gene: 12. The CDR3 protein is CASSTNRDRGSNEQYF. The DNA of the CDR3 is TGTGCCAGCAGCACTAACCGGGACAGGGGATCGAACGAGCAGTACTTC.

The table lists this clonotype with a few counts. This chain joins TRBV4-3 and TRBJ1-6, with D maybe TRBD1 (5 bases). The CDR3 is 16 amino acids. Deletions cut 3 bases from V and 6 bases from J, with 15 bases between. Germline V gene data show CDR1 as LGHNA and CDR2 as YSLEER. The CDR3 coding sequence is TGCGCCAGCAGCCAGAATCCTAGCGGGGCTAATTCACCCCTCCACTTT. Encoded protein: CASSQNPSGANSPLHF.

This clonotype has only a few counts. The CDR3 DNA reads as TGCGCCCCTCGGGGCAAGAAAGAGACCCAGTACTTC. Amino acids: CAPRGKKETQYF. The chain has TRBV5-1 and TRBJ2-5, with D possibly being TRBD1 or TRBD2 (5 bases each). The CDR3 covers 12 residues. Germline CDR1 reads SGHRS; CDR2 reads YFSETQ. V lost 10 bases, J lost 3 bases, and 13 bases lay in between.

The chain employs TRBV20-1 and TRBJ2-7, with D perhaps given as TRBD1 or TRBD2 (5 bases each). Germline CDR1 DFQATT, CDR2 SNEGSKA (reference sequence). V was trimmed by 0 bases and J by 5 bases, leaving 17 bases between them. The CDR3 contains 15 residues. CDR3 protein: CSARDPGRANNEQYF. The CDR3 DNA reads as TGCAGTGCTAGAGACCCAGGGCGGGCAAATAACGAGCAGTACTTC.

This clonotype was found a few times. This rearrangement joins TRBV20-1 to TRBJ2-2; 8 bases match TRBD1. Germline V gene data show CDR1 as DFQATT and CDR2 as SNEGSKA (reference sequence). Trimming removed 2 bases from V and 4 bases from J; junction bases left unmatched: 9. The CDR3 has 16 residues. The CDR3 loop reads CSARRGQGAGTGELFF. The CDR3 DNA reads as TGCAGTGCTAGAAGGGGGCAGGGGGCGGGCACCGGGGAGCTGTTTTTT.

This clonotype was picked up many times. The chain is built from TRBV5-1 and TRBJ2-6; D remains ambiguous. CDR1 and CDR2 from the germline V gene are SGHRS and YFSETQ. This CDR3 region has 16 residues. V was cut by 0 bases and J by 0 bases, with 7 bases left in between. CDR3 in DNA: TGCGCCAGCAGCTTGGAGGTGGTCTCTGGGGCCAACGTCCTGACTTTC. Its translation: CASSLEVVSGANVLTF.

This clonotype was counted only a few times. The chain is built from TRBV15 and TRBJ2-2; D might be TRBD1 (5 bases). CDR3 size: 14 residues. Trimming shortened V by 0 bases and J by 7 bases, and 9 bases separated the two germline ends. Germline V gene sequence: CDR1 LNHNV, CDR2 YYDKDF (reference sequence). CDR3 residues: CATSRDRDGGELFF. The CDR3 DNA reads as TGTGCCACCAGCAGAGACAGGGATGGCGGGGAGCTGTTTTTT.

The chain's CDR3 is CASSFGTVQETQYF. CDR3 coding DNA: TGTGCCAGCAGCTTCGGGACAGTGCAAGAGACCCAGTACTTC. This chain connects TRBV5-6 to TRBJ2-5; 7 positions agree with TRBD1. The CDR3 consists of 14 residues. Germline V gene sequence: CDR1 SGHDT, CDR2 YYEEEE. J gave up 2 bases and V 2 bases, and 3 bases lay outside the gene matches.

This rearrangement joins TRBV23-1 to TRBJ2-5, with 9 bases identical to TRBD1. TRBV23-1 counts as an open reading frame of uncertain function. The CDR3 has 15 amino acids. V lost 11 bases to trimming and J lost 5 bases; unmatched junction nucleotides: 15. This chain's CDR3 is CALLLPGQGWETQYF. The CDR3 nucleotides read TGCGCCCTTCTTCTCCCGGGACAGGGTTGGGAGACCCAGTACTTC.

The rearrangement joins TRBV12-3 or TRBV12-4 to TRBJ1-4, with 11 bases that match TRBD1. J lost 8 bases, V lost 5 bases, and 7 bases had no gene match. This CDR3 has 15 amino acids. The CDR3 region has the DNA TGTGCCAGCAGTGCCACGGGGGACAGGGGGGAAAAACTGTTTTTT. Residues: CASSATGDRGEKLFF.

This clonotype was detected ten times or more. This chain joins TRBV7-9 and TRBJ1-1; 8 positions agree with TRBD1. The trim removed 5 bases at V and 11 bases at J, leaving 4 bases unmatched. Germline loops: CDR1 SEHNR, CDR2 FQNEAQ (reference sequence). The CDR3 sequence is 11 residues long. CDR3 protein: CASSPDRDAFF. CDR3 nucleotides: TGTGCCAGCAGCCCGGACAGGGACGCTTTCTTT.

This clonotype was observed many times. The chain is built from TRBV20-1 and TRBJ2-3, with 8 bases aligning to TRBD2. With 8 bases clipped from V and 6 bases from J, the junction kept 7 bases outside the gene matches. The CDR3 spans 12 residues. Germline-derived CDR1 and CDR2 are DFQATT and SNEGSKA (reference sequence). CDR3 loop: CSSHSGVDTQYF. CDR3 sequence (DNA): TGCAGTTCACATAGCGGGGTGGATACGCAGTATTTT.

In its sample, this clonotype was seen many times. The genes are TRBV6-2 or TRBV6-3 and TRBJ2-4, with D possibly matching TRBD1 (6 bases). Germline CDR1 MNHEY, CDR2 SVGEGT. V lost 8 bases and J 8 bases, leaving 22 bases between the germline ends. The CDR3 totals 15 residues. CDR3 region: CASDLRGQSTDIQYF. CDR3 bases: TGTGCCAGCGACTTACGTGGACAGTCCACGGACATTCAGTACTTC.

This clonotype was observed a handful of times. The J gene is TRBJ1-5, the V gene TRBV20-1; D call uncertain. The CDR3 contains 14 residues. The V end was cut by 3 bases, the J end by 0 bases, with 9 bases between. Germline-derived CDR1 and CDR2 are DFQATT and SNEGSKA (reference sequence). The CDR3 DNA reads TGCAGTGCTAGTTATAGTTATAGCAATCAGCCCCAGCATTTT. Translated: CSASYSYSNQPQHF.

This clonotype was seen only a few times. The chain uses TRBV7-2 and TRBJ1-6, with no clear D. The germline CDR1 and CDR2 sequences are SGHTA and FQGNSA. V was clipped by 5 bases and J by 7 bases, with 12 bases between them. The CDR3 extends over 14 amino acids. CDR3 sequence reads: CASSERWGNSPLHF. CDR3 nucleotide sequence: TGTGCCAGCAGCGAGCGTTGGGGAAATTCACCCCTCCACTTT.

The sample holds a few counts of this clonotype. The chain recombines TRBV18 with TRBJ1-4; 9 bases fit TRBD1. Trimming took 3 bases from V and 4 from J; bases not matched to a gene: 9. Per the germline V gene, CDR1 is KGHSH and CDR2 is LQKENI. The CDR3 length is 17 residues. In DNA, the CDR3 is TGTGCCAGCTCACCCCAACAGGGGGCCTCTTATAATGAAAAACTGTTTTTT. It translates to CASSPQQGASYNEKLFF.

The chain carries TRBV6-2 or TRBV6-3 and TRBJ2-3, with D possibly called TRBD1 or TRBD2 (5 bases each). The CDR3 is 16 residues long. Germline CDR1 MNHEY, CDR2 SVGEGT. The V end was cut by 2 bases, the J end by 2 bases, with 14 bases between. The CDR3, as DNA: TGTGCCAGCAGTTACAGACGGGGCTCCTTCACAGATACGCAGTATTTT. It specifies CASSYRRGSFTDTQYF.

A few counts support this clonotype. The rearrangement links TRBV15 to TRBJ1-4; D is unresolved. The CDR3 runs to 17 residues. V was cut by 1 base and J by 5 bases, with 17 bases left in between. Germline CDR1 is LNHNV and CDR2 is YYDKDF (reference sequence). The CDR3 region is CATSRVAVERANEKLFF. In DNA form, the CDR3 reads TGTGCCACCAGCAGAGTCGCCGTCGAGCGAGCGAATGAAAAACTGTTTTTT. The whole variable domain, remainder taken from reference TRBV15 and TRBJ1-4, is DAMVIQNPRYQVTQFGKPVTLSCSQTLNHNVMYWYQQKSSQAPKLLFHYYDKDFNNEADTPDNFQSRRPNTSFCFLDIRSPGLGDTAMYLCATSRVAVERANEKLFFGSGTQLSVL.

V is TRBV5-1 and J is TRBJ2-5; 10 bases line up with TRBD2. V lost 4 bases and J lost 5; bases outside the gene matches: 8. This CDR3 comprises 15 residues. The V gene's germline CDR1 is SGHRS and CDR2 YFSETQ. CDR3 loop: CASSQVAGGLETQYF. DNA of the CDR3: TGCGCCAGCAGCCAGGTAGCGGGGGGACTGGAGACCCAGTACTTC.

The chain joins TRBV5-1 to TRBJ2-1; D possibly uses TRBD1 or TRBD2 (5 bases each). Trimming pared 1 base from V and 0 bases from J, leaving 17 bases between. The germline V gene encodes CDR1 SGHRS and CDR2 YFSETQ. There are 18 residues in the CDR3. CDR3 in DNA: TGCGCCAGCAGCTTGTGGTATTCGGGGCCAAGCTCCTACAATGAGCAGTTCTTC. Its translation: CASSLWYSGPSSYNEQFF.

This chain uses TRBV20-1 with TRBJ2-1; D remains unclear. Trimming stripped 3 bases from V and 3 bases from J, with 3 bases between. From germline, CDR1 is DFQATT and CDR2 SNEGSKA (reference sequence). The CDR3 has 11 residues. The CDR3 region is CSASLYNEQFF. The CDR3 DNA is TGCAGTGCTAGTCTCTACAATGAGCAGTTCTTC.

There are many counts of this clonotype. The chain employs TRBV28 and TRBJ2-4; D remains unclear. Trimming shortened V by 6 bases and J by 0 bases, and 15 bases separated the two germline ends. This CDR3 contains 16 residues. CDR1 and CDR2 from the germline V gene are MDHEN and SYDVKM. The CDR3 spells CASSRIRLQAKNIQYF. CDR3 DNA sequence: TGTGCCAGCAGCCGCATACGACTCCAAGCCAAAAACATTCAGTACTTC.

This clonotype was counted only a few times. The chain combines TRBV21-1 with TRBJ2-5; the D call of TRBD1 is as the table states it, not checked on the DNA. TRBV21-1 is designated a pseudogene. The CDR3 length is 19 residues. The DNA of the CDR3 is TGTGCCAGCAGCACCCGCCTTGGACAGGGGGCCTGGTCCGAAGAGACCCAGTACTTC. Translating it yields CASSTRLGQGAWSEETQYF.

V is TRBV5-1 and J is TRBJ2-6, with D perhaps given as TRBD1 or TRBD2 (6 bases each). Trimming stripped 2 bases from V and 0 bases from J, with 12 bases between. This CDR3 contains 17 residues. Germline loops: CDR1 SGHRS, CDR2 YFSETQ. CDR3 amino acids: CASSFIGGSSGANVLTF. The CDR3 bases are TGCGCCAGCAGCTTCATAGGGGGGAGCTCTGGGGCCAACGTCCTGACTTTC.

This clonotype was seen repeatedly, ten times or more. V usage is TRBV7-6 and J usage is TRBJ1-2; the D is unclear. Germline CDR1 and CDR2: SGHVS and FNYEAQ. The CDR3 is 16 amino acids. The V and J ends lost 1 base and 0 bases respectively, with 12 bases between them. The CDR3 sequence is CASSLGSPQANYGYTF. The CDR3 nucleotides are TGTGCCAGCAGCTTAGGTTCCCCCCAGGCTAACTATGGCTACACCTTC.

J is TRBJ2-7 and V is TRBV5-4; 10 bases are shared with TRBD1. Germline V gene data show CDR1 as SGHNT and CDR2 as YYREEE (reference sequence). The CDR3 length is 16 residues. Losses at the gene ends were 0 bases for V and 3 bases for J; bases not matched to a gene: 6. CDR3 residues: CASSLAYRTGGYEQYF. The CDR3 DNA is TGTGCCAGCAGCTTGGCTTACCGGACAGGGGGCTACGAGCAGTACTTC.

A few counts support this clonotype. The V and J genes are TRBV20-1 and TRBJ2-2, with TRBD1 matching 10 bases. The V segment lost 6 bases and the J segment 3 bases; nucleotides outside the gene matches: 7. The CDR3 is 15 residues long. Germline-derived CDR1 and CDR2 are DFQATT and SNEGSKA (reference sequence). Here the CDR3 DNA reads TGCAGTGCACAAGGACAGGGGGGACACACCGGGGAGCTGTTTTTT. It encodes CSAQGQGGHTGELFF.